These T cell receptor beta chains were read from a single sample in a study of CD8+ T cells in alopecia areata. The protocol was immunoSEQ multiplex PCR, while the TCRdb copy is restricted to in-frame clones and leaves out a portion. The sample shows a few hundred thousand clones, 60% of them seen only once. This specimen consisted of CD4+ T cells sorted from blood, obtained between weeks 51 and 52, from a patient treated with tofacitinib. The source is a human donor with alopecia areata. Both conserved end residues are part of each CDR3. D genes are given only for firm matches. Rows may omit the clone size; those that give it use once, few, many or a size class.

J gene: TRBJ2-3
V gene: TRBV6-4
D gene: NA
clone size: NA
CDR3 protein: CASSENEGTDTQYF
CDR3 DNA: TGTGCCAGCAGTGAGAACGAGGGCACAGATACGCAGTATTTT

J gene: TRBJ1-6
V gene: TRBV21-1
D gene: NA
clone size: NA
CDR3 protein: CASSTRWTEPRATLHF
CDR3 DNA: TGTGCCAGCAGCACCCGATGGACAGAACCTAGGGCCACCCTCCACTTT

J gene: TRBJ2-5
V gene: TRBV18
D gene: NA
clone size: NA
CDR3 protein: CASSPLGAVQETQYF
CDR3 DNA: TGTGCCAGCTCACCTCTGGGAGCGGTCCAAGAGACCCAGTACTTC

J gene: TRBJ1-1
V gene: TRBV5-5
D gene: TRBD1
clone size: NA
CDR3 protein: CASSAGTANTEAFF
CDR3 DNA: TGTGCCAGCAGCGCCGGGACAGCGAACACTGAAGCTTTCTTT

J gene: TRBJ1-1
V gene: TRBV6-5
D gene: NA
clone size: NA
CDR3 protein: CASSYVNTEAFF
CDR3 DNA: TGTGCCAGCAGTTACGTGAACACTGAAGCTTTCTTT

J gene: TRBJ2-4
V gene: TRBV7-2
D gene: TRBD1
clone size: NA
CDR3 protein: CASSLQGAGNIQYF
CDR3 DNA: TGTGCCAGCAGCCTTCAGGGGGCTGGAAACATTCAGTACTTC

J gene: TRBJ2-1
V gene: TRBV5-5
D gene: NA
clone size: NA
CDR3 protein: CASSLGSPANEQFF
CDR3 DNA: TGTGCCAGCAGCTTGGGCAGTCCCGCCAATGAGCAGTTCTTC

J gene: TRBJ1-2
V gene: TRBV27
D gene: NA
clone size: NA
CDR3 protein: CASRPTGSGRNYGYTF
CDR3 DNA: TGTGCCAGCAGGCCTACAGGGAGCGGGAGGAACTATGGCTACACCTTC

J gene: TRBJ1-2
V gene: TRBV29-1
D gene: TRBD1
clone size: NA
CDR3 protein: CSVVGRGYGYTF
CDR3 DNA: TGCAGCGTTGTCGGCAGGGGGTATGGCTACACCTTC

J gene: TRBJ2-5
V gene: TRBV4-2
D gene: NA
clone size: NA
CDR3 protein: CASSPEGDETQYF
CDR3 DNA: TGTGCCAGCAGCCCGGAAGGGGATGAGACCCAGTACTTC

J gene: TRBJ2-5
V gene: TRBV29-1
D gene: NA
clone size: few
CDR3 protein: CSGGGETQYF
CDR3 DNA: TGCAGCGGGGGTGGTGAGACCCAGTACTTC

J gene: TRBJ2-2
V gene: TRBV11-2
D gene: NA
clone size: NA
CDR3 protein: CASMPQRVPGELFF
CDR3 DNA: TGTGCCAGCATGCCCCAGCGGGTTCCCGGGGAGCTGTTTTTT

J gene: TRBJ2-3
V gene: TRBV19
D gene: NA
clone size: NA
CDR3 protein: CASSDIPDTQYF
CDR3 DNA: TGTGCCAGTAGTGATATTCCGGATACGCAGTATTTT

J gene: TRBJ1-5
V gene: TRBV29-1
D gene: NA
clone size: once
CDR3 protein: CSVQSTAAEPQHF
CDR3 DNA: TGCAGCGTTCAATCGACGGCCGCGGAGCCCCAGCATTTT

J gene: TRBJ2-7
V gene: TRBV6-5
D gene: NA
clone size: few
CDR3 protein: CASSPTTYEQYF
CDR3 DNA: TGTGCCAGCAGTCCGACGACCTACGAGCAGTACTTC

J gene: TRBJ2-7
V gene: TRBV23-1
D gene: NA
clone size: NA
CDR3 protein: CASSQTDRRSDEQYF
CDR3 DNA: TGCGCCAGCAGTCAAACGGACAGACGATCCGACGAGCAGTACTTC

J gene: TRBJ2-3
V gene: TRBV9
D gene: TRBD2
clone size: NA
CDR3 protein: CASSVAGRGGTDTQYF
CDR3 DNA: TGTGCCAGCAGCGTAGCGGGCCGGGGGGGCACAGATACGCAGTATTTT

J gene: TRBJ2-3
V gene: TRBV4-3
D gene: NA
clone size: NA
CDR3 protein: CASSQDGRGRAYF
CDR3 DNA: TGCGCCAGCAGCCAAGATGGGAGAGGGCGCGCGTATTTT

J gene: TRBJ2-4
V gene: TRBV7-9
D gene: TRBD1
clone size: NA
CDR3 protein: CASSLGQGGSLAKNIQYF
CDR3 DNA: TGTGCCAGCAGCCTGGGACAAGGGGGCTCCCTAGCCAAAAACATTCAGTACTTC

J gene: TRBJ2-5
V gene: TRBV7-7
D gene: TRBD2
clone size: NA
CDR3 protein: CASSASGETQYF
CDR3 DNA: TGTGCTAGCAGCGCTAGCGGGGAGACCCAGTACTTC

J gene: TRBJ2-7
V gene: TRBV30
D gene: NA
clone size: once
CDR3 protein: CASRRATGMGTYEQYF
CDR3 DNA: TGTGCCTCAAGACGAGCAACAGGAATGGGGACCTACGAGCAGTACTTC

J gene: TRBJ2-3
V gene: TRBV19
D gene: TRBD1
clone size: NA
CDR3 protein: CASSTTGGRTDTQYF
CDR3 DNA: TGTGCCAGTAGTACAACAGGGGGCCGCACAGATACGCAGTATTTT

J gene: TRBJ2-3
V gene: TRBV10-3
D gene: NA
clone size: few
CDR3 protein: CAISESDTQYF
CDR3 DNA: TGTGCCATCAGTGAGAGTGATACGCAGTATTTT

J gene: TRBJ1-1
V gene: TRBV4-3
D gene: TRBD1
clone size: few
CDR3 protein: CASSLERGRGGAFF
CDR3 DNA: TGCGCCAGCAGCCTTGAAAGGGGGCGCGGTGGGGCTTTCTTT

J gene: TRBJ2-4
V gene: TRBV9
D gene: NA
clone size: NA
CDR3 protein: CASSPSGGQSSDIQYF
CDR3 DNA: TGTGCCAGCAGCCCCTCGGGGGGACAGAGCTCCGACATTCAGTACTTC

J gene: TRBJ2-7
V gene: TRBV28
D gene: NA
clone size: NA
CDR3 protein: CASRDGIYEQYF
CDR3 DNA: TGTGCTAGCAGGGATGGTATCTACGAGCAGTACTTC

J gene: TRBJ1-2
V gene: TRBV29-1
D gene: NA
clone size: once
CDR3 protein: CSVDSPAGYGYTF
CDR3 DNA: TGCAGCGTTGACTCCCCGGCCGGCTATGGCTACACCTTC

J gene: TRBJ1-1
V gene: TRBV29-1
D gene: NA
clone size: NA
CDR3 protein: CSASRGGTRATEAFF
CDR3 DNA: TGCAGCGCCTCAAGGGGGGGGACGCGGGCCACTGAAGCTTTCTTT

J gene: TRBJ1-2
V gene: TRBV5-1
D gene: TRBD1
clone size: NA
CDR3 protein: CASSMNGQGSGYTF
CDR3 DNA: TGCGCCAGCAGCATGAATGGACAGGGGAGCGGCTACACCTTC